What follows are 17 T cell receptor beta chains derived from one specimen sequenced in a study of CD8 T cells in Susac syndrome. RNA totalling roughly 0.5 to 1 ug underwent reverse transcription with random hexamers. Using its own MiXCR run on the immunoSEQ multiplex PCR reads, TCRdb lists one record per CDR3 protein. The sample shows fewer than 350,000 distinct CDR3 sequences, under 95% of them seen only once. The source material was CD4+ T cells from PBMCs. These receptors all stem from a human donor with multiple sclerosis.

V and J are TRBV20-1 and TRBJ1-1; 7 nucleotides align to TRBD1. The CDR3 has 14 residues. CDR1 and CDR2 from the germline V gene are DFQATT and SNEGSKA (reference sequence). The CDR3: CTISPGTENTEAFF. DNA for the CDR3: TGCACCATCTCCCCCGGGACAGAGAACACTGAAGCTTTCTTT.

The chain carries TRBV27 and TRBJ2-7; 10 nucleotides agree with TRBD2. CDR1 is MNHEY, CDR2 SMNVEV, per germline (reference sequence). This CDR3 region has 18 residues. The junction had 13 bases not matched to a gene; V was cut back by 0 bases and J by 5 bases. CDR3 sequence (DNA): TGTGCCAGCAGTTTATCTGGTCTGGCTAGCGGGAGTTTCCACGAGCAGTACTTC. Translating gives CASSLSGLASGSFHEQYF.

This chain joins TRBV3-1 and TRBJ2-2; 7 bases line up with TRBD1. V trimming: 3 bases; J trimming: 4 bases; junction bases outside the gene matches: 2. The CDR3 loop spans 14 amino acids. The germline V gene has CDR1 LGHDT and CDR2 YNNKEL (reference sequence). CDR3 sequence: CASSQSGGTGELFF. The CDR3 DNA follows: TGTGCCAGCAGCCAGTCAGGGGGCACCGGGGAGCTGTTTTTT. Using reference TRBV3-1 and TRBJ2-2 for the parts outside the CDR3, the full variable domain is DTAVSQTPKYLVTQMGNDKSIKCEQNLGHDTMYWYKQDSKKFLKIMFSYNNKELIINETVPNRFSPKSPDKAHLNLHINSLELGDSAVYFCASSQSGGTGELFFGEGSRLTVL.

The J gene is TRBJ2-4, the V gene TRBV7-9; the match to TRBD1 covers 8 bases. The CDR3 is made up of 16 amino acids. V trimming: 0 bases; J trimming: 4 bases; junction bases outside the gene matches: 5. CDR1 is SEHNR and CDR2 is FQNEAQ in the germline V gene (reference sequence). CDR3 loop: CASSLARGRWKNIQYF. Here the CDR3 DNA reads TGTGCCAGCAGCTTAGCCAGGGGGCGTTGGAAAAACATTCAGTACTTC.

This rearrangement joins TRBV5-1 to TRBJ2-7; 8 nucleotides agree with TRBD1. The CDR3 runs to 16 residues. CDR1 SGHRS and CDR2 YFSETQ come from the germline V gene. V was pared by 3 bases and J by 4 bases, with 12 bases of the junction left unmatched. CDR3 nucleotide sequence: TGCGCCAGCAGCTCTGGCCCCGGGACAGGCGCGTACGAGCAGTACTTC. It codes for CASSSGPGTGAYEQYF.

The chain joins TRBV29-1 to TRBJ1-4, with D perhaps matching TRBD1 (6 bases). The CDR3 has 13 residues. The germline V and J ends were trimmed by 7 bases and 8 bases, with 17 bases remaining between them. From germline, CDR1 is SQVTM and CDR2 ANQGSEA. The CDR3 loop reads CSAATGAGEKLFF. CDR3 in DNA: TGCAGCGCCGCAACGGGGGCTGGGGAAAAACTGTTTTTT.

V and J are TRBV6-2 or TRBV6-3 and TRBJ1-6; unclear D gene. Trimming removed 7 bases from V and 2 bases from J, with 12 bases in between. Germline lookup yields CDR1 MNHEY and CDR2 SVGEGT. The CDR3 runs 15 residues. For the CDR3, the DNA is TGTGCCAGCACCCCCAGGCCAACCTATAATTCACCCCTCCACTTT. Residues: CASTPRPTYNSPLHF.

This chain links TRBV20-1 with TRBJ1-2; D not certain. CDR3 size: 13 residues. Between the trimmed V and J ends, which lost 6 bases and 2 bases, there was a span of 13 bases. Per germline, CDR1 DFQATT and CDR2 SNEGSKA (reference sequence). This CDR3 is CSASGSRNYGYTF. The CDR3 coding sequence is TGCAGTGCCAGCGGGTCCAGGAACTATGGCTACACCTTC.

J is TRBJ1-2 and V is TRBV19; a possible D gene is TRBD1 (5 bases). V lost 0 bases and J lost 5, with 16 bases in between. The germline V gene encodes CDR1 LNHDA and CDR2 SQIVND (reference sequence). The CDR3 spans 16 residues. Here the CDR3 reads CASSIEAYRSRYGYTF. DNA of the CDR3: TGTGCCAGTAGTATAGAAGCCTACAGGTCACGATATGGCTACACCTTC. The full variable domain, completed using reference TRBV19 and TRBJ1-2, is DGGITQSPKYLFRKEGQNVTLSCEQNLNHDAMYWYRQDPGQGLRLIYYSQIVNDFQKGDIAEGYSVSREKKESFPLTVTSAQKNPTAFYLCASSIEAYRSRYGYTFGSGTRLTVV.

The chain uses TRBV7-2 and TRBJ1-1, with D possibly TRBD1 on 5 matching bases. The germline CDR1 and CDR2 sequences are SGHTA and FQGNSA. V shed 5 bases and J shed 5 bases, with 18 bases lying between them. The CDR3 consists of 15 residues. The CDR3 DNA reads TGTGCCAGCAGCCCCCCGACGACAGTCAGGACTGAAGCTTTCTTT. Amino acids: CASSPPTTVRTEAFF. The variable domain in full, with the rest retrieved from reference TRBV7-2 and TRBJ1-1, is GAGVSQSPSNKVTEKGKDVELRCDPISGHTALYWYRQSLGQGLEFLIYFQGNSAPDKSGLPSDRFSAERTGGSVSTLTIQRTQQEDSAVYLCASSPPTTVRTEAFFGQGTRLTVV.

The chain joins TRBV24-1 to TRBJ2-3; the D gene is possibly TRBD2 (6 bases). V lost 6 bases to trimming and J lost 1 base, with 19 bases between them. The CDR3 loop spans 17 amino acids. From germline, CDR1 is KGHDR and CDR2 SFDVKD. The CDR3 region has the DNA TGTGCCACCAGTCTGGGCCCGGGGGACGGGGGCACAGATACGCAGTATTTT. Translating gives CATSLGPGDGGTDTQYF.

The chain joins TRBV5-4 to TRBJ2-1; D is perhaps TRBD2 (5 bases). Germline CDR1 and CDR2: SGHNT and YYREEE (reference sequence). Between the trimmed V and J ends, which lost 2 bases and 5 bases, there was a span of 17 bases. The CDR3 runs to 16 residues. The CDR3, as DNA: TGTGCCAGCAGCTTAGGGAGAAACGGCGGGCACAATGAGCAGTTCTTC. Residues: CASSLGRNGGHNEQFF.

The chain recombines TRBV29-1 with TRBJ2-7; no clear D. The CDR3 is 12 residues long. Germline V lookup: CDR1 SQVTM, CDR2 ANQGSEA. The germline V and J ends were trimmed by 5 bases and 2 bases, with 10 bases remaining between them. CDR3 DNA sequence: TGCAGCGTTAGAAGGGCAGCCTACGAGCAGTACTTC. This translates into CSVRRAAYEQYF.

The chain recombines TRBV5-1 with TRBJ2-2; TRBD2 agrees at 7 bases. Germline assignment: CDR1 SGHRS and CDR2 YFSETQ. This CDR3 comprises 14 residues. The V gene end was trimmed by 4 bases and the J gene end by 5 bases; junction bases not matched to a gene: 5. CDR3 protein: CASSAGLRTGELFF. As DNA, the CDR3 is TGCGCCAGCAGCGCGGGACTACGTACCGGGGAGCTGTTTTTT.

This CDR3 reads CASSADNPYSPLHF. CDR3 DNA: TGTGCCAGCAGCGCCGATAACCCCTATTCACCCCTCCACTTT. The gene calls are TRBV9 and TRBJ1-6; D is undetermined. CDR3 length equals 14 residues. Germline loops: CDR1 SGDLS, CDR2 YYNGEE. Trimming took off 3 bases at V and 8 bases at J, with 12 bases between the two ends.

The chain uses TRBV12-3 or TRBV12-4 and TRBJ1-2; 8 bases are shared with TRBD1. The ends lost 7 bases at V and 7 bases at J; junction bases unmatched: 11. The CDR3 has 14 amino acids. The CDR3 sequence: CASIQGARLGGYTF. In DNA, the CDR3 is TGTGCCAGCATTCAGGGGGCGCGCCTCGGTGGCTACACCTTC.

V usage is TRBV6-6 and J usage is TRBJ2-2; D gene uncertain. Germline V CDR1 and CDR2: MNHNY, SVGAGI (reference sequence). This CDR3 spans 12 amino acids. Trimming cost V 5 bases and J 3 bases, with 4 bases left between them. This CDR3 reads CASSHHTGELFF. As DNA, the CDR3 is TGTGCCAGCAGTCACCACACCGGGGAGCTGTTTTTT.